This T cell receptor (beta chain) was identified during a study of T cells in Graves' hyperthyroidism and ophthalmopathy. Patients affected by ophthalmopathy presented a Clinical Activity Score of at least 3, a NOSPECS grade of at least 4, and disease duration below 3 months. The PBMCs were taken from about 10 ml of fresh peripheral blood. This clonotype was recorded many times. The CDR3 regions of TCR beta were amplified from RNA transcripts. Primed by the HTBI set, a first-round RT-PCR was run on the TCR CDR3. One entry per CDR3 protein, called by TCRdb with MiXCR from the multiplex PCR reads. The table has hundreds of thousands of distinct CDR3 sequences, about 15% seen once; the top ten hold 3.5% to 4.5%. This clonotype was obtained from a woman aged 40 to 50 with Graves' ophthalmopathy. Sequencing was carried out using blood.

This CDR3 reads CASSDLGLAEQYF. In DNA, the CDR3 is TGCGCCAGCAGTGACTTGGGTCTGGCCGAGCAGTACTTC. This chain uses TRBV10-2 with TRBJ2-7; D is undetermined. The germline V gene encodes CDR1 WSHSY and CDR2 SAAADI. V was shortened by 3 bases and J by 6 bases, with 12 bases between the two germline ends. The CDR3 runs to 13 residues.